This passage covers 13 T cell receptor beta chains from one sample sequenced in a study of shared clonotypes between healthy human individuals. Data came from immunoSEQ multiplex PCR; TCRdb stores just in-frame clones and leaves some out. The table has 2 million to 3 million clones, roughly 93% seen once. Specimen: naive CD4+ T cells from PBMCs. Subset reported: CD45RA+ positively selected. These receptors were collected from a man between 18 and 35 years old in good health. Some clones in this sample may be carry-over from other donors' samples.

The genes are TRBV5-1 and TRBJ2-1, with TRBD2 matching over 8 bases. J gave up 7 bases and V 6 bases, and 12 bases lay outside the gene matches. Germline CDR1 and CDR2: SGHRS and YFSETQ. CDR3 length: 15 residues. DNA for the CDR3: TGCGCCAGCATTCTCGGGTCAGCGGGAGTAAATGAGCAGTTCTTC. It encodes CASILGSAGVNEQFF.

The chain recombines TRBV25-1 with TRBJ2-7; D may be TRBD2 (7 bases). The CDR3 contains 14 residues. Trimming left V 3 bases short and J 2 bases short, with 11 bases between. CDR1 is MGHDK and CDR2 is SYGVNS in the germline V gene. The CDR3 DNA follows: TGTGCCAGCAGTGAGGGGGGGGCTACCTACGAGCAGTACTTC. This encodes CASSEGGATYEQYF.

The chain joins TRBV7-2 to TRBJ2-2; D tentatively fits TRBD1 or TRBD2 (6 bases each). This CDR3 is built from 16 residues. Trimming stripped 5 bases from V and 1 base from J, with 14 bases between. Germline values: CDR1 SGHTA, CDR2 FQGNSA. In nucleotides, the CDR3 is TGTGCCAGCAGCACCCGCGGAGGGGGGAACACCGGGGAGCTGTTTTTT. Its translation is CASSTRGGGNTGELFF.

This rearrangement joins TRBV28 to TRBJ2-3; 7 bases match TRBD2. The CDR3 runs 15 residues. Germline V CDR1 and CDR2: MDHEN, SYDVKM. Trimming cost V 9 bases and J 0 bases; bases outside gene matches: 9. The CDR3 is CASTRLALSTDTQYF. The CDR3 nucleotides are TGTGCCAGTACCCGACTAGCCCTGAGCACAGATACGCAGTATTTT.

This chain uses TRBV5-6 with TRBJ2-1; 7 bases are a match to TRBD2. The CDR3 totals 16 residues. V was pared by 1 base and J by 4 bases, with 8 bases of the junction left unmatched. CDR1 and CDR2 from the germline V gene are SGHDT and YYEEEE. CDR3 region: CASSLSLASGYNEQFF. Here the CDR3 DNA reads TGTGCCAGCAGCTTGTCCCTGGCTAGCGGATACAATGAGCAGTTCTTC. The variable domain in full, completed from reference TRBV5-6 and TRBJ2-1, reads DAGVTQSPTHLIKTRGQQVTLRCSPKSGHDTVSWYQQALGQGPQFIFQYYEEEERQRGNFPDRFSGHQFPNYSSELNVNALLLGDSALYLCASSLSLASGYNEQFFGPGTRLTVL.

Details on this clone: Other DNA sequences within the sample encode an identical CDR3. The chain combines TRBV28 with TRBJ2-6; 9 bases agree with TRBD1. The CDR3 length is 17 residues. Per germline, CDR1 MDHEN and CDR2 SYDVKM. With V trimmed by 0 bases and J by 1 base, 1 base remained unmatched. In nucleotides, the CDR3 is TGTGCCAGCAGTTTATGGGACAGGGGTTCTGGGGCCAACGTCCTGACTTTC. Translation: CASSLWDRGSGANVLTF.

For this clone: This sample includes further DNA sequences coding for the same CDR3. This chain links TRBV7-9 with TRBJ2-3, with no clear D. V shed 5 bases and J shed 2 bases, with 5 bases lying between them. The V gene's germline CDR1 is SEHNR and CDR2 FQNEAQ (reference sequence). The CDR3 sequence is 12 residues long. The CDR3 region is CASSPSTDTQYF. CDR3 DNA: TGTGCCAGCAGCCCCTCCACAGATACGCAGTATTTT.

The CDR3 region has the DNA TGTGCCTGGGCAACTGGACTAGCCGTTTCCGGGGAGCTGTTTTTT. Its protein is CAWATGLAVSGELFF. The chain is built from TRBV30 and TRBJ2-2; 8 positions agree with TRBD2. This CDR3 is 15 amino acids long. The junction had 11 bases not matched to a gene; V was cut back by 5 bases and J by 6 bases. The V gene's germline CDR1 is GTSNPN and CDR2 SVGIG (reference sequence).

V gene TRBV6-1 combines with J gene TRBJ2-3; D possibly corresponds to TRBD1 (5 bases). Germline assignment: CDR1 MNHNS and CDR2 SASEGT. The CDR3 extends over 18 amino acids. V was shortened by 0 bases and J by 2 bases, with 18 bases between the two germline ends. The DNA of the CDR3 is TGTGCCAGCAGTGAAGCCTCCTATGGGGCACCCCTCACAGATACGCAGTATTTT. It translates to CASSEASYGAPLTDTQYF.

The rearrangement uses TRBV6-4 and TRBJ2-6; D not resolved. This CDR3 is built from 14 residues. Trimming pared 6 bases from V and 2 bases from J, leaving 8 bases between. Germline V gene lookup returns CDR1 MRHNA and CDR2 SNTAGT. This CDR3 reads CASSQETGANVLTF. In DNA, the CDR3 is TGTGCCAGCAGCCAAGAGACTGGGGCCAACGTCCTGACTTTC.

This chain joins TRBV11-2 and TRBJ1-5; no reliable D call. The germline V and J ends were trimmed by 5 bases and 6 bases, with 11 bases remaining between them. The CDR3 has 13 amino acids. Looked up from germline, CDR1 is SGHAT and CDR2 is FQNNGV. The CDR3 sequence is CASSRGLGQPQHF. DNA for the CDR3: TGTGCCAGCAGCCGAGGGCTCGGTCAGCCCCAGCATTTT.

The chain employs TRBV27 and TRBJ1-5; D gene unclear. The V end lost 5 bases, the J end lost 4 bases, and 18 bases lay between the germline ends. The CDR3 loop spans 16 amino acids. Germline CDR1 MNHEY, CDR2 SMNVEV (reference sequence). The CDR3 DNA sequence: TGTGCCAGCAGTCCCCTGTTCCCCAATATTAATCAGCCCCAGCATTTT. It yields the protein CASSPLFPNINQPQHF.

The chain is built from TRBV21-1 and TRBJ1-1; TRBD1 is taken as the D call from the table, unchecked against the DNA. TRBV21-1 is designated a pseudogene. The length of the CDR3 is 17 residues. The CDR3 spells CASSKYHRDTSDTEAFF. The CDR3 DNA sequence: TGTGCCAGCAGCAAATACCATCGGGACACATCGGACACTGAAGCTTTCTTT.